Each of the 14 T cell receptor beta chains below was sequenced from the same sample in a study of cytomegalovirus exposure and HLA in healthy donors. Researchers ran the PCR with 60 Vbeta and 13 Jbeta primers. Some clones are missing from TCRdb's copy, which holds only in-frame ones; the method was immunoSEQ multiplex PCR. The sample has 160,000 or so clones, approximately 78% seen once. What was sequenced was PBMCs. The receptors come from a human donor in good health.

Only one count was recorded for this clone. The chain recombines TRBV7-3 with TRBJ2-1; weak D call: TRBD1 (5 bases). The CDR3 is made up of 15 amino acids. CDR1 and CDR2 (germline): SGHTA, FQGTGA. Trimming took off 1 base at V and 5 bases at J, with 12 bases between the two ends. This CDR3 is CASSLIPGQHNEQFF. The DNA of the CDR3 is TGTGCCAGCAGCTTAATCCCTGGACAACACAATGAGCAGTTCTTC.

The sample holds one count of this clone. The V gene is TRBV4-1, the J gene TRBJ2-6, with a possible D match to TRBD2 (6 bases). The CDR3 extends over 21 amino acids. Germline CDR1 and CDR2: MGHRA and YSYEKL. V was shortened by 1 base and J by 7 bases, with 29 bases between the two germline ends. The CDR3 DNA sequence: TGCGCCAGCAGCCAAGTTGGTACTCAGGCTGGAGGGAAGGTAGGAGCCAACGTCCTGACTTTC. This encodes CASSQVGTQAGGKVGANVLTF.

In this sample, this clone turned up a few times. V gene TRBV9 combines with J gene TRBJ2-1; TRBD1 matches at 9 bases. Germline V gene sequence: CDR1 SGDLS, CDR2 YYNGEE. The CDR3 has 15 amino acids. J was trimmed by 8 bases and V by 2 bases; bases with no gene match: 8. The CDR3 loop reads CASSVGTGTGDEQFF. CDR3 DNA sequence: TGTGCCAGCAGCGTCGGGACAGGGACGGGTGATGAGCAGTTCTTC. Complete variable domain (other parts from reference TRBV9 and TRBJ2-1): DSGVTQTPKHLITATGQRVTLRCSPRSGDLSVYWYQQSLDQGLQFLIQYYNGEERAKGNILERFSAQQFPDLHSELNLSSLELGDSALYFCASSVGTGTGDEQFFGPGTRLTVL.

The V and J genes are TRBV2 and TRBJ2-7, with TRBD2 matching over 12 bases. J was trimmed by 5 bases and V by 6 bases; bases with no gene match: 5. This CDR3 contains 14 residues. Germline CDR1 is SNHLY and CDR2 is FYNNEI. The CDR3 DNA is TGTGCCAGCAGGGGCCTAGCGGGGGGGCACGAGCAGTACTTC. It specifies CASRGLAGGHEQYF. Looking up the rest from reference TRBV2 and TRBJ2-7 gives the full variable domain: EPEVTQTPSHQVTQMGQEVILRCVPISNHLYFYWYRQILGQKVEFLVSFYNNEISEKSEIFDDQFSVERPDGSNFTLKIRSTKLEDSAMYFCASRGLAGGHEQYFGPGTRLTVT.

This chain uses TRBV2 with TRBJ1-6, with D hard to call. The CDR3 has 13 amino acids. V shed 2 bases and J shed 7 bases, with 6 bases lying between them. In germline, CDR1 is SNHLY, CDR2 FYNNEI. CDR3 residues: CASSEPGNSPLHF. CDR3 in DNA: TGTGCCAGCAGTGAACCCGGGAATTCACCCCTCCACTTT.

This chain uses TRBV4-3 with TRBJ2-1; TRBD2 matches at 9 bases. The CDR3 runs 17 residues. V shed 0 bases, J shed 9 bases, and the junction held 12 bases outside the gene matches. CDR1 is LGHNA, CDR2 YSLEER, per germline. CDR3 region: CASSQDKGGGAVGEQFF. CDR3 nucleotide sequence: TGCGCCAGCAGCCAAGATAAAGGCGGGGGGGCGGTTGGTGAGCAGTTCTTC.

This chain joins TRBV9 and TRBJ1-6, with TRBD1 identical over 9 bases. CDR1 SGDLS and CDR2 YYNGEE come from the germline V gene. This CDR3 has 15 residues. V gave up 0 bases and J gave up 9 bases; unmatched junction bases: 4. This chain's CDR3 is CASSVDGTGSSPLHF. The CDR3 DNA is TGTGCCAGCAGCGTAGATGGGACAGGGAGTTCACCCCTCCACTTT.

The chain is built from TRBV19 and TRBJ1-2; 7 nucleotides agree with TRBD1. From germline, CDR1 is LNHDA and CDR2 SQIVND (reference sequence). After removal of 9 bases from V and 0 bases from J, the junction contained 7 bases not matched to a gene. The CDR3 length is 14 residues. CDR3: CASGDSSTNYGYTF. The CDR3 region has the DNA TGTGCCAGCGGGGACAGCTCAACTAACTATGGCTACACCTTC. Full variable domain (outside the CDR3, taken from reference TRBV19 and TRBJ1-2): DGGITQSPKYLFRKEGQNVTLSCEQNLNHDAMYWYRQDPGQGLRLIYYSQIVNDFQKGDIAEGYSVSREKKESFPLTVTSAQKNPTAFYLCASGDSSTNYGYTFGSGTRLTVV.

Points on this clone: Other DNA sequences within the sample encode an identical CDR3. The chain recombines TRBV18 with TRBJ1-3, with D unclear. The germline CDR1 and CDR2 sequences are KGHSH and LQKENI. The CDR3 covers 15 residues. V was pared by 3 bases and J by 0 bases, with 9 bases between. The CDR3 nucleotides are TGTGCCAGCTCACCGGGTGGGAGCTCTGGAAACACCATATATTTT. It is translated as CASSPGGSSGNTIYF.

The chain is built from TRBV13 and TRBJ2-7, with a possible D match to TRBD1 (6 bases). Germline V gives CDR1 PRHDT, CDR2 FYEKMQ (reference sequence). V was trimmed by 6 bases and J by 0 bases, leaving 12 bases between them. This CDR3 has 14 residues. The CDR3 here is CASRTGTSSYEQYF. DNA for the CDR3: TGTGCCAGCAGAACAGGGACGTCCTCCTACGAGCAGTACTTC. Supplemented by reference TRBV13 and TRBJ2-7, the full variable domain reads AAGVIQSPRHLIKEKRETATLKCYPIPRHDTVYWYQQGPGQDPQFLISFYEKMQSDKGSIPDRFSAQQFSDYHSELNMSSLELGDSALYFCASRTGTSSYEQYFGPGTRLTVT.

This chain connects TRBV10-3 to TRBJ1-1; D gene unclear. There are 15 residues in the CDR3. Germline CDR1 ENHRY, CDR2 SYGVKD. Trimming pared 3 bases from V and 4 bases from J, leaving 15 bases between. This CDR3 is CAISDTFTRTTEAFF. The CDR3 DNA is TGTGCCATCAGTGATACATTTACCCGAACCACTGAAGCTTTCTTT.

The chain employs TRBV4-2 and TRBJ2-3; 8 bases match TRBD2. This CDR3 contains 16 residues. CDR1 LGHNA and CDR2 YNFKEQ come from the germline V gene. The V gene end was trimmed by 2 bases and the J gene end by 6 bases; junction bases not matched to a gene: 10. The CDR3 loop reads CASSQTWGLEGDTQYF. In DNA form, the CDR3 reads TGTGCCAGCAGCCAAACCTGGGGACTAGAAGGTGATACGCAGTATTTT.

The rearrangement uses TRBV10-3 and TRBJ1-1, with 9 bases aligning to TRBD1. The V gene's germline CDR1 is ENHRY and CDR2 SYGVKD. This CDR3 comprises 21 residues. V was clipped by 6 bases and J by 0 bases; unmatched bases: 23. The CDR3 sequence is CAIRDLTGQGISAMLNTEAFF. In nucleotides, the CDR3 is TGTGCCATCAGGGATCTAACGGGACAGGGTATATCCGCGATGCTGAACACTGAAGCTTTCTTT.

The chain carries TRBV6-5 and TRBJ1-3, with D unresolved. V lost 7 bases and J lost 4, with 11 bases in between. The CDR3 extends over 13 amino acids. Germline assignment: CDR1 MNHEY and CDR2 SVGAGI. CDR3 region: CASKSPGGNTIYF. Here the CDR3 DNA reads TGTGCCAGCAAGTCTCCGGGGGGAAACACCATATATTTT.